Below, one T cell receptor beta chain is given with its context. Libraries were prepared by immunoSEQ multiplex PCR; TCRdb keeps only in-frame clonotypes and omits some of them. This sample carries tens of thousands of clones, around 94% of them seen once, and the ten largest clones take 0.41%. This sample was taken from a study of technical replicates of blood from four donors. The V gene's germline CDR1 is MNHNY and CDR2 SVGAGI (reference sequence). V was shortened by 5 bases and J by 5 bases, with 16 bases between the two germline ends. This CDR3 has 14 amino acids. This rearrangement joins TRBV6-6 to TRBJ2-7; no reliable D call. Sequencing used T cells isolated from PBMCs. This TCR came from a human donor in good health. The CDR3 sequence: CASSHLEVVDEQYF. The DNA of the CDR3 is TGTGCCAGCAGTCACCTCGAAGTAGTGGACGAGCAGTACTTC.